Sequencing of this T cell receptor (beta chain) was carried out in a study of T cells in Graves' hyperthyroidism and ophthalmopathy. The wider study: Once the initial diagnosis was made, peripheral blood was obtained before any treatment.

This clonotype was found a few times. The antigen is unknown. V lost 0 bases and J 5 bases, leaving 18 bases between the germline ends. Germline loops: CDR1 SGHDN, CDR2 FVKESK. CDR3 size: 17 residues. The study's findings and limits: Within blood appeared most thyroid clonotypes that had expanded above 0.001. A median about 6 months before onset, the model predicted ophthalmopathy.

TCR beta CDR3 sequences were amplified from RNA transcripts. HTBI primers were the set used in a first-round RT-PCR of the TCR CDR3. TCRdb analysed the multiplex PCR reads with MiXCR anew, one entry per CDR3 protein. The sample records under 350,000 distinct CDR3 sequences, about 18% being singletons. Ophthalmopathy cases met thresholds of Clinical Activity Score at least 3, NOSPECS grade at least 4 and duration under 3 months. The sequencing sample was made of blood. This chain uses TRBV14 with TRBJ2-3, with D hard to call. The sequence came from a woman aged 55-70 years with Graves' ophthalmopathy. CDR3 region: CASSQDRAGIFRDTQYF. CDR3 nucleotides: TGTGCCAGCAGCCAAGACCGCGCTGGGATTTTCAGAGATACGCAGTATTTT.